This T cell receptor (beta chain) was recovered during a study of CD8+ T cells in alopecia areata. Study as a whole: The study gave treated patients oral tofacitinib at 5 to 10 mg twice daily.

With respect to this clone: Its specificity is not known.

It was cDNA, reverse transcribed from extracted RNA, that served as the sequencing template. Profiling relied on immunoSEQ multiplex PCR, and the TCRdb table lists in-frame clones only, not all of them. The sample contains approximately 210,000 clones, over 40% of which appear only once. V shed 5 bases and J 5 bases; nucleotides not matched to a gene: 7. CDR1 and CDR2 from the germline V gene are SEHNR and FQNEAQ (reference sequence). The CDR3 contains 15 residues. As to treatment: oral pan-JAK inhibitor, 5-10 mg twice daily. Overall study findings and caveats: Scalp specimens additionally yield sequences from normal skin's resident alphabeta T cells. Scalp clonality, along with expanded CD8+ clones among the top 100, was significantly decreased by tofacitinib. Only one nonresponder was present, which leaves the link between baseline CD8+ expansion and response uncertain.

The sequence came from a human donor with alopecia areata. This specimen was CD4+ T cells sorted from blood, taken between weeks 36 and 40, from a patient treated with tofacitinib. The V gene is TRBV7-9, the J gene TRBJ2-5, with 11 nucleotides matching TRBD2. CDR3 DNA sequence: TGTGCCAGCAGCGCCCTAGCGGGAGGAGCCGAGACCCAGTACTTC. It translates to CASSALAGGAETQYF.